A selection of T cell receptor beta chains follows, all from one sample in a study of long-term antiretroviral therapy in people with HIV. This table comes from immunoSEQ multiplex PCR, and its TCRdb copy is limited to in-frame clones, with some not included. The sample carries approximately 15,000 clones, approximately 80% recorded once. The sample consisted of unsorted PBMCs, taken 0.3 years after starting antiretroviral therapy. Receptor source: a man aged 18 to 35 with HIV. Both conserved end residues are part of each CDR3. D genes are given only for firm matches. Only some rows state a clone size, as once, few, many or a class for expanded clones.

>.|12|TRBV15|TRBJ1-1|.
CATTSWDTEAFF
TGTGCCACCACATCCTGGGACACTGAAGCTTTCTTT
>.|14|TRBV11-2|TRBJ2-7|.
CASSLYKGYYEQYF
TGTGCCAGCAGCTTATATAAGGGGTATTACGAGCAGTACTTC
>TRBD2|15|TRBV7-6|TRBJ2-1|.
CASSLVAGSHNEQFF
TGTGCCAGCAGCTTAGTAGCGGGGTCACACAATGAGCAGTTCTTC
>.|15|TRBV5-6|TRBJ1-5|.
CASSFSARGNQPQHF
TGTGCCAGCAGCTTTAGTGCCCGGGGCAATCAGCCCCAGCATTTT
>.|16|TRBV6-1|TRBJ2-1|.
CASSESAGWSYNEQFF
TGTGCCAGCAGTGAAAGTGCAGGGTGGTCCTACAATGAGCAGTTCTTC
>.|12|TRBV18|TRBJ2-2|once
CASSPATGELFF
TGTGCCAGCTCACCGGCAACCGGGGAGCTGTTTTTT
>.|15|TRBV10-3|TRBJ1-5|.
CAISTNSPGNQPQHF
TGTGCCATCAGTACGAATAGCCCGGGCAATCAGCCCCAGCATTTT
>.|14|TRBV28|TRBJ2-5|once
CASSLASGRGTQYF
TGTGCCAGCAGTTTAGCATCGGGTAGGGGGACCCAGTACTTC
>TRBD1|14|TRBV9|TRBJ1-1|.
CASSVTGGHTEAFF
TGTGCCAGCAGCGTCACAGGGGGCCACACTGAAGCTTTCTTT
>TRBD1|14|TRBV9|TRBJ1-2|.
CASSGQGWEYGYTF
TGTGCCAGCAGCGGACAGGGATGGGAATATGGCTACACCTTC
>TRBD2|15|TRBV10-3|TRBJ2-7|.
CAISASGTRVYEQYF
TGTGCCATCAGTGCTTCCGGGACTAGGGTCTACGAGCAGTACTTC
>.|12|TRBV29-1|TRBJ2-5|.
CSVGDLQETQYF
TGCAGCGTTGGGGACCTCCAAGAGACCCAGTACTTC
>TRBD1|14|TRBV28|TRBJ1-6|few
CASRRGQGGSPLHF
TGTGCCAGCAGGCGGGGACAGGGTGGTTCACCCCTCCACTTT
>.|16|TRBV5-1|TRBJ1-4|.
CASSPDGGSTNEKLFF
TGCGCCAGCAGCCCGGACGGGGGTTCGACTAATGAAAAACTGTTTTTT
>.|13|TRBV19|TRBJ2-7|.
CASSMEPFEEQYF
TGTGCCAGTAGTATGGAACCGTTTGAGGAGCAGTACTTC
>.|15|TRBV6-5|TRBJ2-2|once
CASRLHRVYTGELFF
TGTGCCAGCAGATTACACAGGGTTTACACCGGGGAGCTGTTTTTT
>.|13|TRBV28|TRBJ2-2|.
CASGDRLTGELFF
TGTGCCAGCGGTGACAGACTAACCGGGGAGCTGTTTTTT
>TRBD1|14|TRBV2|TRBJ2-7|few
CASSRTGGSYEQYF
TGTGCCAGCAGTCGAACAGGGGGTTCCTACGAGCAGTACTTC
>.|18|TRBV15|TRBJ2-1|.
CATTQLDLGRSSYNEQFF
TGTGCCACCACACAATTGGATCTAGGCAGGAGCTCCTACAATGAGCAGTTCTTC
>.|12|TRBV7-8|TRBJ1-1|.
CASSLALSEAFF
TGTGCCAGCAGCTTAGCGTTGTCTGAAGCTTTCTTT
>.|13|TRBV7-3|TRBJ2-5|.
CASSVGVQETQYF
TGTGCCAGCAGCGTCGGGGTACAAGAGACCCAGTACTTC
>.|11|TRBV11-2|TRBJ1-1|.
CASRFAEEAFF
TGTGCCAGCAGGTTCGCAGAAGAAGCTTTCTTT
>TRBD2|16|TRBV7-8|TRBJ2-2|.
CASSLRAGGNTGELFF
TGTGCCAGCAGCTTACGGGCGGGGGGGAACACCGGGGAGCTGTTTTTT
>.|13|TRBV2|TRBJ1-2|few
CASRPHGGRGYTF
TGTGCCAGCAGACCGCACGGGGGCCGAGGCTACACCTTC
>.|16|TRBV28|TRBJ2-7|.
CASSSLGGGPSYEQYF
TGTGCCAGCAGCTCTCTTGGCGGGGGCCCCTCCTACGAGCAGTACTTC
>TRBD1|14|TRBV13|TRBJ1-1|.
CASSTGGPTDEAFF
TGTGCCAGCAGCACAGGGGGACCAACGGATGAAGCTTTCTTT
>TRBD1|14|TRBV5-4|TRBJ2-7|.
CASSPDRGLYEQYF
TGTGCCAGCAGCCCCGACAGGGGGCTCTACGAGCAGTACTTC
>.|15|TRBV5-6|TRBJ2-3|.
CASSRGRESTDTQYF
TGTGCCAGCAGTCGCGGTCGGGAGAGCACAGATACGCAGTATTTT
>.|13|TRBV7-3|TRBJ1-5|.
CASSLNPNQPQHF
TGTGCCAGCAGCTTAAACCCTAATCAGCCCCAGCATTTT
>TRBD2|14|TRBV11-2|TRBJ2-3|.
CASSFGGGTDTQYF
TGTGCCAGCAGCTTCGGGGGGGGCACAGATACGCAGTATTTT
>TRBD1|14|TRBV6-6|TRBJ1-6|.
CASSQTGENSPLHF
TGTGCCAGCAGCCAGACAGGGGAGAATTCACCCCTCCACTTT
>.|14|TRBV11-2|TRBJ1-4|.
CASSLTATNEKLFF
TGTGCCAGCAGCTTGACAGCAACTAATGAAAAACTGTTTTTT
>.|13|TRBV7-9|TRBJ2-2|.
CASSLGYTGELFF
TGTGCCAGCAGCTTGGGCTACACCGGGGAGCTGTTTTTT
>.|14|TRBV5-1|TRBJ2-1|few
CASSSQGSYNEQFF
TGCGCCAGCAGCTCACAGGGTAGCTACAATGAGCAGTTCTTC
>.|10|TRBV6-5|TRBJ2-5|.
CAAGGETQYF
TGTGCCGCTGGAGGAGAGACCCAGTACTTC
>.|14|TRBV28|TRBJ1-2|.
CASGFVGLNYGYTF
TGTGCCTCCGGTTTTGTGGGTCTTAACTATGGCTACACCTTC
>.|13|TRBV2|TRBJ1-1|.
CASSYSPNTEAFF
TGTGCCAGCAGCTACAGCCCGAACACTGAAGCTTTCTTT
>TRBD1|15|TRBV6-6|TRBJ2-2|.
CASRVGGPPTGELFF
TGTGCCAGCAGGGTAGGGGGCCCCCCCACCGGGGAGCTGTTTTTT